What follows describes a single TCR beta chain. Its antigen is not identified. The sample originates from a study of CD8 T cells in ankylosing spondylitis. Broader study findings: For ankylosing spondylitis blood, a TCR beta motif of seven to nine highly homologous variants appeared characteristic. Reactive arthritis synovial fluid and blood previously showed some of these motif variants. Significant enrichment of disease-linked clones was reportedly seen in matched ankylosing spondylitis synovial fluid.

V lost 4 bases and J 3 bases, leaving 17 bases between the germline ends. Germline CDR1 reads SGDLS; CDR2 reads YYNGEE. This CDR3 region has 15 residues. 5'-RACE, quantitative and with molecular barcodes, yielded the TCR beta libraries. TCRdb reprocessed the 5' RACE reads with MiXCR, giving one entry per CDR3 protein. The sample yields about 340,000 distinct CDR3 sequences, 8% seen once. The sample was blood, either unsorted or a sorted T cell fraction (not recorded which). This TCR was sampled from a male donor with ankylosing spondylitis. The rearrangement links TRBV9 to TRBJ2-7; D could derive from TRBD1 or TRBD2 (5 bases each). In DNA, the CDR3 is TGTGCCAGCAGCCCCCAGGGTAGCGCATACTACGAGCAGTACTTC. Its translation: CASSPQGSAYYEQYF.